This T cell receptor (beta chain) was recorded in a study of blood T cell repertoires in COVID-19. Study details: Samples taken during acute and convalescent COVID-19 were collected in the United States, Italy and Spain. Sources were T cells, B-cell-depleted T cells, or PBMCs; the material itself was cDNA or gDNA.

Authors' methods: The authors estimated nucleated cell counts from reference gene primer amplification. Method: immunoSEQ multiplex PCR; TCRdb's copy keeps in-frame clones and lacks some. The V and J calls and the clone size are those of that table, but D and trimming were determined from the DNA. The sample includes approximately 120,000 clones, about four fifths of them seen just once. Sequenced material: peripheral blood. The origin of this receptor is a man aged 55 to 70 with acute or convalescent COVID-19.

CDR3 in DNA: TGTGCCAGCAGTTTAATCTCCAGGGGCTCGGGCGAGCAGTACTTC. Protein sequence: CASSLISRGSGEQYF. The V call is TRBV27, the J call TRBJ2-7; D is perhaps TRBD1 (6 bases). Germline loops: CDR1 MNHEY, CDR2 SMNVEV (reference sequence). The CDR3 covers 15 residues. V was cut by 2 bases and J by 6 bases, with 17 bases left in between.